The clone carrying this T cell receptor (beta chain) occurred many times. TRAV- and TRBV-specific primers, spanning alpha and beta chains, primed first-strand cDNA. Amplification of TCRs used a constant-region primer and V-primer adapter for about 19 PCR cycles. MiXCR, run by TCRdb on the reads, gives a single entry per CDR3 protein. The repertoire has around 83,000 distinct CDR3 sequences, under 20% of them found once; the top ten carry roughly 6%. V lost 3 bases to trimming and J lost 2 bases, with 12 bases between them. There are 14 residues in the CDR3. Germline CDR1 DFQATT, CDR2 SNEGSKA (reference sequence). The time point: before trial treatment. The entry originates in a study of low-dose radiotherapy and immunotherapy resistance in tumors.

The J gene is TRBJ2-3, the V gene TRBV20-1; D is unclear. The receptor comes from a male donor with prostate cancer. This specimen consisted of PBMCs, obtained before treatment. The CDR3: CSASLTDYTDTQYF. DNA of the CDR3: TGCAGTGCTAGTCTGACGGATTACACAGATACGCAGTATTTT.